This TCR beta chain is from a study of identical twins. cDNA molecules carried unique molecular identifiers, and template switching added a universal primer site. MiXCR, applied by TCRdb to the 5' RACE reads, yields one record per CDR3 protein. The data hold 1.5 million to 2 million distinct CDR3 sequences, with under 35% observed a single time. V lost 2 bases and J 13 bases, leaving 11 bases between the germline ends. The CDR3 spans 11 residues. CDR1 is MNHNS and CDR2 is SASEGT in the germline V gene. Source material: cord blood. The source is a newborn girl in good health. This sequence joins TRBV6-1 and TRBJ2-5; unclear D gene. As DNA, the CDR3 is TGTGCCAGCAGTGAATCCCCGCTGTGGTACTTC. Translation: CASSESPLWYF.